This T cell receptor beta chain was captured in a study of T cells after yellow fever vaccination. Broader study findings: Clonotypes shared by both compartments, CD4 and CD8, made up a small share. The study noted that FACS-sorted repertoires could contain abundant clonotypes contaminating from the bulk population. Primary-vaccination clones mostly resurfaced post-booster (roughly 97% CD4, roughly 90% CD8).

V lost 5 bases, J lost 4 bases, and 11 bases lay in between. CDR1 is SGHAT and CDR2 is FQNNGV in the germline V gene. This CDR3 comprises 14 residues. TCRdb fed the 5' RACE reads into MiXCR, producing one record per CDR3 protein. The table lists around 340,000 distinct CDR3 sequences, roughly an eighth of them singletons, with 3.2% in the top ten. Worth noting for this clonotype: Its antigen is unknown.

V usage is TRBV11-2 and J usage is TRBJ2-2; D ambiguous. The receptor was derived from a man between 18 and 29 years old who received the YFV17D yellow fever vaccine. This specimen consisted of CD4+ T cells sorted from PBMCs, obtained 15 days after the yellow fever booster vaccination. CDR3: CASSPTRPTGELFF. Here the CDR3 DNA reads TGTGCCAGCAGCCCGACCCGCCCCACCGGGGAGCTGTTTTTT.